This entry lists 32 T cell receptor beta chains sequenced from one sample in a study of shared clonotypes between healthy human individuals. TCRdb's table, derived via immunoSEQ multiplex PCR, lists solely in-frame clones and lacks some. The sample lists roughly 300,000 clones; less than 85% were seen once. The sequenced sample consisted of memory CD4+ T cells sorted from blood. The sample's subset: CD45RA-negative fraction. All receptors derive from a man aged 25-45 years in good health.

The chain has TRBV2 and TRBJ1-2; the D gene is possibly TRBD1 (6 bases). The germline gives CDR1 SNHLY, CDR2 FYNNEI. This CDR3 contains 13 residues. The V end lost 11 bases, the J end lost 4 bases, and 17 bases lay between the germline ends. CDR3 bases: TGTGCCTCCACAGGGTCCGGGGCCTATGGCTACACCTTC. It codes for CASTGSGAYGYTF. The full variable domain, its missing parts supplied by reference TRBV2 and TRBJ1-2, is EPEVTQTPSHQVTQMGQEVILRCVPISNHLYFYWYRQILGQKVEFLVSFYNNEISEKSEIFDDQFSVERPDGSNFTLKIRSTKLEDSAMYFCASTGSGAYGYTFGSGTRLTVV.

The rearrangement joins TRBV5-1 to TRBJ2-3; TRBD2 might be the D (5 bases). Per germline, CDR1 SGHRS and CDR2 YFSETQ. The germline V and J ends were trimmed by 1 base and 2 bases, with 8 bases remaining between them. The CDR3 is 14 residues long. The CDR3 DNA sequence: TGCGCCAGCAGCTTGACCGGGAACACAGATACGCAGTATTTT. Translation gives CASSLTGNTDTQYF.

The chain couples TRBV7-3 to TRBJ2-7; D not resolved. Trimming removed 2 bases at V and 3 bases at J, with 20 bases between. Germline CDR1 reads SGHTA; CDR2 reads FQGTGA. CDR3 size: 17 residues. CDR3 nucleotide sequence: TGTGCCAGCAGCTTATTGGGCGGTGGAAGTACCCACTACGAGCAGTACTTC. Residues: CASSLLGGGSTHYEQYF.

CDR3 in amino acids: CASSLEPLGQGANEKLFF. DNA of the CDR3: TGCGCCAGCAGCTTGGAACCCCTAGGACAGGGGGCTAATGAAAAACTGTTTTTT. The chain couples TRBV5-1 to TRBJ1-4; 10 nucleotides match TRBD1. The germline CDR1 and CDR2 sequences are SGHRS and YFSETQ. This CDR3 is built from 18 residues. V dropped 0 bases and J dropped 3; count of bases not matched to a gene: 8. The full variable domain, completed using reference TRBV5-1 and TRBJ1-4, is KAGVTQTPRYLIKTRGQQVTLSCSPISGHRSVSWYQQTPGQGLQFLFEYFSETQRNKGNFPGRFSGRQFSNSRSEMNVSTLELGDSALYLCASSLEPLGQGANEKLFFGSGTQLSVL.

The CDR3 loop is CAIRELGTGRPYGYTF. As DNA, the CDR3 is TGTGCCATCAGAGAACTAGGGACAGGGCGGCCCTATGGCTACACCTTC. The V call is TRBV10-3, the J call TRBJ1-2, with TRBD1 matching over 9 bases. This CDR3 has 16 amino acids. Germline trimming cut 6 bases from V and 4 bases from J; bases unmatched to any gene: 12. Germline V lookup: CDR1 ENHRY, CDR2 SYGVKD.

The CDR3 loop is CASSPGTVELFF. The DNA of the CDR3 is TGCGCCAGCAGTCCGGGAACAGTAGAACTGTTTTTT. The chain combines TRBV5-1 with TRBJ1-4; D ambiguous. CDR1 is SGHRS and CDR2 is YFSETQ in the germline V gene. V was trimmed by 5 bases and J by 12 bases, leaving 14 bases between them. CDR3 size: 12 residues. The full variable domain, its missing parts supplied by reference TRBV5-1 and TRBJ1-4, is KAGVTQTPRYLIKTRGQQVTLSCSPISGHRSVSWYQQTPGQGLQFLFEYFSETQRNKGNFPGRFSGRQFSNSRSEMNVSTLELGDSALYLCASSPGTVELFFGSGTQLSVL.

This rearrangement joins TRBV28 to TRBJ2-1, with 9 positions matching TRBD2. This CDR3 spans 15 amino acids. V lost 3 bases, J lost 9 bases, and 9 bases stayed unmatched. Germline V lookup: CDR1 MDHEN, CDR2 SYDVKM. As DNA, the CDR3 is TGTGCCAGCAGTTTGGTTTTAGCGGGAGTTGGTGAGCAGTTCTTC. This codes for CASSLVLAGVGEQFF. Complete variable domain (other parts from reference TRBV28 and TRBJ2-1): DVKVTQSSRYLVKRTGEKVFLECVQDMDHENMFWYRQDPGLGLRLIYFSYDVKMKEKGDIPEGYSVSREKKERFSLILESASTNQTSMYLCASSLVLAGVGEQFFGPGTRLTVL.

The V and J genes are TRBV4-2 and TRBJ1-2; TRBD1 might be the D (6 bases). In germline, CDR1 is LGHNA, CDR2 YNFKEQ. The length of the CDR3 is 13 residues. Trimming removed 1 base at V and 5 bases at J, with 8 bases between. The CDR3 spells CASSQGTEYGYTF. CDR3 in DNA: TGTGCCAGCAGCCAAGGGACAGAGTATGGCTACACCTTC.

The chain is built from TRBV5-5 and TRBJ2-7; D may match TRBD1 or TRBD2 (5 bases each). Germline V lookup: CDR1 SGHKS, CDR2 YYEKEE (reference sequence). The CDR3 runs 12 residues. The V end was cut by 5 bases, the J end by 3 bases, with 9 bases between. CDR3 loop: CASSWDHYEQYF. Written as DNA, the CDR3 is TGTGCCAGCAGTTGGGACCACTACGAGCAGTACTTC.

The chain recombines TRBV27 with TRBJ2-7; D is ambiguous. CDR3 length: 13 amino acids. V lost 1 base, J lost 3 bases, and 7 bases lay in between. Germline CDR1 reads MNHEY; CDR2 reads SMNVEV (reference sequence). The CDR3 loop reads CASSLFLNYEQYF. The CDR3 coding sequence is TGTGCCAGCAGTTTATTTCTGAACTACGAGCAGTACTTC.

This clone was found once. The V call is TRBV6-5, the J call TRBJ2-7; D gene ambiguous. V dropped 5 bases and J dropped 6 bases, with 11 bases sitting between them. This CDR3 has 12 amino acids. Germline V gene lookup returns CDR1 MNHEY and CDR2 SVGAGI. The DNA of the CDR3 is TGTGCCAGCAGTCCCCCCGGTGGCGAGCAGTACTTC. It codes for CASSPPGGEQYF.

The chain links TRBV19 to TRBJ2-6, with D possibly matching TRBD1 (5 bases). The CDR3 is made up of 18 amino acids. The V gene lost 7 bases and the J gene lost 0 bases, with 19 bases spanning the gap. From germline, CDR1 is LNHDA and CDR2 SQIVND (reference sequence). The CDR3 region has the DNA TGTGCCAGTACAGTAGACAGAAGATTTTTCTCTGGGGCCAACGTCCTGACTTTC. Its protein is CASTVDRRFFSGANVLTF.

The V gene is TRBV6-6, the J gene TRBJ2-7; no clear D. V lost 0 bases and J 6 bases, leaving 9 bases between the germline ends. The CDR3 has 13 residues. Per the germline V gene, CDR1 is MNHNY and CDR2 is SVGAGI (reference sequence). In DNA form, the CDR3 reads TGTGCCAGCAGTTACTCGACGGAGTTCGAGCAGTACTTC. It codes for CASSYSTEFEQYF.

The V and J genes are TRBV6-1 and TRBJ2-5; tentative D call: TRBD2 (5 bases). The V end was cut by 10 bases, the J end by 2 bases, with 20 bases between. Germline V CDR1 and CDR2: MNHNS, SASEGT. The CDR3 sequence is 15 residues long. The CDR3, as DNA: TGTGCCACCAAATCGGCGAGGGCATCGCAAGAGACCCAGTACTTC. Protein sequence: CATKSARASQETQYF.

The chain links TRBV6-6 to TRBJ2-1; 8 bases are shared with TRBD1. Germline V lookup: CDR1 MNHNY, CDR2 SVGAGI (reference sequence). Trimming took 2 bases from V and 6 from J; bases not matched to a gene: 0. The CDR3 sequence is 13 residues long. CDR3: CASSYDRGNEQFF. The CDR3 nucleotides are TGTGCCAGCAGTTACGACAGGGGCAATGAGCAGTTCTTC.

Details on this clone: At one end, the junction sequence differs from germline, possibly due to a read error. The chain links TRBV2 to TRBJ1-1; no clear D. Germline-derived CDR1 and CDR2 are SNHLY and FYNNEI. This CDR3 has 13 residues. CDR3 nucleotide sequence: TGTGCCAGCAAATCCCGGGCCCAAGGTAACGGTCTCTTT. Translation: CASKSRAQGNGLF.

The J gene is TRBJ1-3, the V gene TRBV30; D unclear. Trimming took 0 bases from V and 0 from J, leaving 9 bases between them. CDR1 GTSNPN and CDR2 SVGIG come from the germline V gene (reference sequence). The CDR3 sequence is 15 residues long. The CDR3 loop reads CAWSVWGNSGNTIYF. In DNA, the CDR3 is TGTGCCTGGAGTGTATGGGGTAACTCTGGAAACACCATATATTTT.

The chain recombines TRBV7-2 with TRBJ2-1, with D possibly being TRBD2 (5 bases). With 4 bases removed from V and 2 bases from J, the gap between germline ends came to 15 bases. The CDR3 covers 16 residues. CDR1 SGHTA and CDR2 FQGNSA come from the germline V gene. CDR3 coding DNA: TGTGCCAGCAGCTCCCCCCCGGCGGGTACCTACAATGAGCAGTTCTTC. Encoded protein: CASSSPPAGTYNEQFF.

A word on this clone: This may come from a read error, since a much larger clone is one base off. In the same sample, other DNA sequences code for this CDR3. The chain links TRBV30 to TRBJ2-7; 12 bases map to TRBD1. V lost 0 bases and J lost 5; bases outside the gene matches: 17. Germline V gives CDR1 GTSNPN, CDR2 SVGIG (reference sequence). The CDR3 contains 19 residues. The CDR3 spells CAWSVWGQGASGSLNEQYF. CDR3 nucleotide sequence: TGTGCCTGGAGTGTATGGGGACAGGGGGCTAGCGGAAGTCTGAACGAGCAGTACTTC.

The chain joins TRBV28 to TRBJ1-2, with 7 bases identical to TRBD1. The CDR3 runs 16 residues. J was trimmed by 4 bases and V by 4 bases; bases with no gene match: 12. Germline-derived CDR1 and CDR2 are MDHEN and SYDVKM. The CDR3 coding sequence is TGTGCCAGCAGTTCGCCGGGACAGAGCGCGTCCTATGGCTACACCTTC. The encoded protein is CASSSPGQSASYGYTF.

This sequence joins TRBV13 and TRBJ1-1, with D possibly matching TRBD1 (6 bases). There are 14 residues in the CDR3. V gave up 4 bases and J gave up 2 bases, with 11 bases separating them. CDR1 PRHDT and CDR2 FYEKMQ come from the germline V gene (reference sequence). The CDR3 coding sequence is TGTGCCAGCAGCTCCGGACAGCCAAACACTGAAGCTTTCTTT. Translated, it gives CASSSGQPNTEAFF.

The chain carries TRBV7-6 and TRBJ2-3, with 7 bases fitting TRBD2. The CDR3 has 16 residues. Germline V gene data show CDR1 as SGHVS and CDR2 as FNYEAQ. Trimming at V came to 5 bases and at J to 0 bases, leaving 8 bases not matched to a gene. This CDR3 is CASSLLAPSSTDTQYF. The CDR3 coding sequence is TGTGCCAGCAGCCTACTAGCGCCTTCTAGCACAGATACGCAGTATTTT.

The CDR3 reads CASSPQLRQGAYEQYF. CDR3 DNA: TGTGCCAGCTCACCCCAATTACGACAGGGAGCCTACGAGCAGTACTTC. The chain couples TRBV18 to TRBJ2-7; 7 nucleotides line up with TRBD1. With 3 bases clipped from V and 2 bases from J, the junction kept 10 bases outside the gene matches. The CDR3 is 16 residues long. Germline lookup yields CDR1 KGHSH and CDR2 LQKENI.

The CDR3 region has the DNA TGTGCCAGCAGCCAACCCACCGGGGAGCTGTTTTTT. It yields the protein CASSQPTGELFF. J is TRBJ2-2 and V is TRBV4-2; D not resolved. Germline V gene data show CDR1 as LGHNA and CDR2 as YNFKEQ. The CDR3 spans 12 residues. Trimming stripped 2 bases from V and 4 bases from J, with 2 bases between.

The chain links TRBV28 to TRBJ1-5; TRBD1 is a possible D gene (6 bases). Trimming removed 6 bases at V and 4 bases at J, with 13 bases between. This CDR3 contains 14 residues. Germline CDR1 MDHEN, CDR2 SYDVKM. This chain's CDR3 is CASSEQGGNQPQHF. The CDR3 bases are TGTGCCAGCAGCGAACAGGGAGGGAATCAGCCCCAGCATTTT.

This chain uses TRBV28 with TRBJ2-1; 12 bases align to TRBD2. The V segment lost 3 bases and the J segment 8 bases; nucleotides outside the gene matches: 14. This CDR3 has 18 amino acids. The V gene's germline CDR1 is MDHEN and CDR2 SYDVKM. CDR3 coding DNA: TGTGCCAGCAGTTTCTCCCCGTGGTCGCTAGCGGGAGGGGATGAGCAGTTCTTC. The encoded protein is CASSFSPWSLAGGDEQFF.

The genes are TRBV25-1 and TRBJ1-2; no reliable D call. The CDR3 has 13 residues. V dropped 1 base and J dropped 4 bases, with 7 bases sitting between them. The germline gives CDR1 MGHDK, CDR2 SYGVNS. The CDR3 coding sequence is TGTGCCAGCAGTGAATGGGGAGTCTATGGCTACACCTTC. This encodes CASSEWGVYGYTF.

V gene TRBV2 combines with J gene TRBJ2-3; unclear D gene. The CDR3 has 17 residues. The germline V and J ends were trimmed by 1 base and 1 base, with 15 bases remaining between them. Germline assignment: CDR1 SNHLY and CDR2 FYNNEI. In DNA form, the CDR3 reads TGTGCCAGCAGTGAAGGTACGGGCGAAGGGCGCACAGATACGCAGTATTTT. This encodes CASSEGTGEGRTDTQYF.

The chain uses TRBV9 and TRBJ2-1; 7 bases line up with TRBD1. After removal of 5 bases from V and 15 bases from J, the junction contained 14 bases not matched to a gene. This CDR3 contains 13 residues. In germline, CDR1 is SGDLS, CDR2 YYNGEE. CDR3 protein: CASSQSEGAGPFF. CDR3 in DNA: TGTGCCAGCAGTCAAAGTGAGGGGGCAGGGCCGTTCTTC.

In DNA form, the CDR3 reads TGTGCCATCAGAGAACAAGGCTCAGGAAACACCATATATTTT. Translation: CAIREQGSGNTIYF. The chain couples TRBV10-3 to TRBJ1-3; unclear D gene. Deletions cut 6 bases from V and 4 bases from J, with 13 bases between. CDR1 and CDR2 (germline): ENHRY, SYGVKD. This CDR3 has 14 amino acids.

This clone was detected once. CDR3 nucleotides: TGCGCCAGCAGCCAAGATACTAGCGGGAGCGGCAATGAGCAGTTCTTC. This translates into CASSQDTSGSGNEQFF. This chain joins TRBV4-3 and TRBJ2-1; TRBD2 matches at 11 bases. The length of the CDR3 is 16 residues. The junction had 4 bases not matched to a gene; V was cut back by 0 bases and J by 6 bases. The germline gives CDR1 LGHNA, CDR2 YSLEER.

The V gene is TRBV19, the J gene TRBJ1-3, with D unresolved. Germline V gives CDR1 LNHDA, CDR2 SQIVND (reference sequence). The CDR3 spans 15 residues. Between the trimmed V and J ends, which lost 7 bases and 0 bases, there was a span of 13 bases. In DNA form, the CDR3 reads TGTGCCAGTAAATTGGGAGGAGGCTCTGGAAACACCATATATTTT. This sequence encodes CASKLGGGSGNTIYF.